The 8 T cell receptor beta chains given below trace back to one sample, sequenced in a study of shared clonotypes between healthy human individuals. Clones were sequenced by immunoSEQ multiplex PCR, and TCRdb holds only the in-frame ones, with some missing. The sample yields about 2.4 million clones, 80% to 95% seen once. The sample taken for sequencing was naive CD4+ T cells from PBMCs. Described subset: CD45RA+ positively selected. Receptors were obtained from a man between 18 and 35 years old in good health. Some clones in this sample may be carry-over from other donors' samples.

The chain joins TRBV2 to TRBJ2-3; D is tentatively TRBD1 or TRBD2 (6 bases each). The CDR3 extends over 14 amino acids. With 7 bases removed from V and 0 bases from J, the gap between germline ends came to 11 bases. Germline CDR1 SNHLY, CDR2 FYNNEI. The CDR3 nucleotides read TGTGCCAGCACGGGGGCCCGAAGCACAGATACGCAGTATTTT. Residues: CASTGARSTDTQYF. Full variable domain (rest looked up from reference TRBV2 and TRBJ2-3): EPEVTQTPSHQVTQMGQEVILRCVPISNHLYFYWYRQILGQKVEFLVSFYNNEISEKSEIFDDQFSVERPDGSNFTLKIRSTKLEDSAMYFCASTGARSTDTQYFGPGTRLTVL.

This clone appeared a single time. The V gene is TRBV7-3, the J gene TRBJ2-2, with 11 nucleotides matching TRBD2. The J segment lost 6 bases and the V segment lost 2 bases, leaving 2 bases of the junction unmatched. The CDR3 has 15 residues. Germline values: CDR1 SGHTA, CDR2 FQGTGA. CDR3: CASSLALAGAGELFF. DNA for the CDR3: TGTGCCAGCAGCTTAGCACTAGCGGGAGCCGGGGAGCTGTTTTTT. Filled out from reference TRBV7-3 and TRBJ2-2, the complete variable domain reads GAGVSQTPSNKVTEKGKYVELRCDPISGHTALYWYRQSLGQGPEFLIYFQGTGAADDSGLPNDRFFAVRPEGSVSTLKIQRTERGDSAVYLCASSLALAGAGELFFGEGSRLTVL.

The J gene is TRBJ2-4, the V gene TRBV28, with D perhaps TRBD2 (7 bases). The CDR3 sequence is 15 residues long. Trimming removed 7 bases at V and 1 base at J, with 14 bases between. The germline gives CDR1 MDHEN, CDR2 SYDVKM. The CDR3 loop reads CASTLGGAAKNIQYF. In DNA, the CDR3 is TGTGCCAGCACCCTGGGGGGGGCGGCCAAAAACATTCAGTACTTC.

The rearrangement uses TRBV5-4 and TRBJ1-1; 7 nucleotides line up with TRBD1. Germline V gives CDR1 SGHNT, CDR2 YYREEE (reference sequence). The CDR3 covers 15 residues. J lost 0 bases, V lost 3 bases, and 5 bases had no gene match. This CDR3 reads CASSSLGQMNTEAFF. Here the CDR3 DNA reads TGTGCCAGCAGCTCCCTGGGACAGATGAACACTGAAGCTTTCTTT.

The chain has TRBV29-1 and TRBJ2-3, with no clear D. The ends were cut back, 6 bases at V and 0 bases at J, with 13 bases in the middle. The CDR3 covers 14 residues. The germline CDR1 and CDR2 sequences are SQVTM and ANQGSEA. The CDR3 sequence is CSVGEVPSTDTQYF. As DNA, the CDR3 is TGCAGCGTAGGAGAAGTCCCCAGCACAGATACGCAGTATTTT.

A remark on this clone: The sample carries other DNA sequences with the same CDR3. This chain joins TRBV9 and TRBJ2-5, with 9 bases matching TRBD2. The CDR3 sequence is 15 residues long. The germline gives CDR1 SGDLS, CDR2 YYNGEE. The V and J ends lost 0 bases and 1 base, in that order; junction bases with no gene match: 1. The CDR3 region is CASSVDSGSQETQYF. The CDR3 DNA reads TGTGCCAGCAGCGTAGATAGCGGGAGCCAAGAGACCCAGTACTTC.

Notes on this clone: Other nucleotide sequences from this sample produce the same CDR3. The rearrangement uses TRBV28 and TRBJ2-5; D is ambiguous. The CDR3 is 11 residues long. Trimming cost V 4 bases and J 4 bases, with 4 bases left between them. Germline-derived CDR1 and CDR2 are MDHEN and SYDVKM. This CDR3 is CASSSGETQYF. The DNA of the CDR3 is TGTGCCAGCAGTTCCGGAGAGACCCAGTACTTC. The entire variable domain, with the rest obtained from reference TRBV28 and TRBJ2-5, is as follows: DVKVTQSSRYLVKRTGEKVFLECVQDMDHENMFWYRQDPGLGLRLIYFSYDVKMKEKGDIPEGYSVSREKKERFSLILESASTNQTSMYLCASSSGETQYFGPGTRLLVL.

This clone was recorded once. The J gene is TRBJ1-1, the V gene TRBV7-8; D is possibly TRBD1 (5 bases). The CDR3 runs 15 residues. The V gene lost 1 base and the J gene lost 4 bases, with 13 bases spanning the gap. CDR1 and CDR2 (germline): SGHVS, FQNEAQ. CDR3 DNA sequence: TGTGCCAGCAGCTTAGGGGTCGGGGGGGTCACTGAAGCTTTCTTT. Protein product: CASSLGVGGVTEAFF.